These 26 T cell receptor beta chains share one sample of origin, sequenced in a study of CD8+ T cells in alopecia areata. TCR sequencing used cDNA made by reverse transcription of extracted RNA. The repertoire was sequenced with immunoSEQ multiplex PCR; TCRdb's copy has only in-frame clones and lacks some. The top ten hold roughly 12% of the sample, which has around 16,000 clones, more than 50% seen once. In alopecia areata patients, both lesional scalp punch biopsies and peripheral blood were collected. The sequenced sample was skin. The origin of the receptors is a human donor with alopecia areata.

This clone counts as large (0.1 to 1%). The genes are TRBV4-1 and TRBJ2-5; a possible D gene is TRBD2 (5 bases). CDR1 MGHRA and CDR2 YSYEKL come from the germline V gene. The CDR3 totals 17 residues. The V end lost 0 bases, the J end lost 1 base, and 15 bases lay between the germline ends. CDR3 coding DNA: TGCGCCAGCAGCCAAGATACGGGGTGGGCAGCCCAAGAGACCCAGTACTTC. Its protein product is CASSQDTGWAAQETQYF.

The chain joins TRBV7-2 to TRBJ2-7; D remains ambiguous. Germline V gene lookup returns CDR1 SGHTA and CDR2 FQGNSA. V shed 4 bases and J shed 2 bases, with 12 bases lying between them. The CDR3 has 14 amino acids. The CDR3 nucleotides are TGTGCCAGCAGCTCCCACGGACCTACCTACGAGCAGTACTTC. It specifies CASSSHGPTYEQYF.

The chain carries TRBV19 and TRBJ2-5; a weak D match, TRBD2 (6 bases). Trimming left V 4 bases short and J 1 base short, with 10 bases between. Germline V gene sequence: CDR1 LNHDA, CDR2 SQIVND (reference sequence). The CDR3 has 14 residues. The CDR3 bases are TGTGCCAGTAGTAGGAGGGACGGCCAAGAGACCCAGTACTTC. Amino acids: CASSRRDGQETQYF.

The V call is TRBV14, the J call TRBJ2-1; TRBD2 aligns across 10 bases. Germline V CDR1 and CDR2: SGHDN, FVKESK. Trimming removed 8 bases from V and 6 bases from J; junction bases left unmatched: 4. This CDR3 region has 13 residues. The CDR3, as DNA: TGTGCCAGCCGGGCTAGCGGGAGCAATGAGCAGTTCTTC. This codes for CASRASGSNEQFF.

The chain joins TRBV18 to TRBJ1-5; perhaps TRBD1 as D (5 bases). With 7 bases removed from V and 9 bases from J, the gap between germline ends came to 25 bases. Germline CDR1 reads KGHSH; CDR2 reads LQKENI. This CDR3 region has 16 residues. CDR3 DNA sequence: TGTGCCAGCTGGTACTTGGGACGTTCAGAGAGGATGCCCCAGCATTTT. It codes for CASWYLGRSERMPQHF.

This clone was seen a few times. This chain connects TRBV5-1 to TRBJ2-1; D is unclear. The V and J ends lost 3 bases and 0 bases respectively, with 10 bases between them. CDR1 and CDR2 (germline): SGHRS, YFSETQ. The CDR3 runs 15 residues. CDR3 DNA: TGCGCCAGCAGCTCTCCGGTGAGCTCCTACAATGAGCAGTTCTTC. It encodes CASSSPVSSYNEQFF.

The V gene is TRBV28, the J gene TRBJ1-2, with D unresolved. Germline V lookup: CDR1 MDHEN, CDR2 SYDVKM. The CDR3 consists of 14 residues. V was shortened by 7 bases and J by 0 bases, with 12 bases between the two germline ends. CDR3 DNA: TGTGCCAGCACCCGACGGTGGGCTAACTATGGCTACACCTTC. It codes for CASTRRWANYGYTF.

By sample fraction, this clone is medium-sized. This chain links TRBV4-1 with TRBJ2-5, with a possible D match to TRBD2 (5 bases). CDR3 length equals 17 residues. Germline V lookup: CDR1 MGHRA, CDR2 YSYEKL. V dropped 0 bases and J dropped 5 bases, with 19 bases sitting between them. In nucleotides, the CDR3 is TGCGCCAGCAGCCAAGACAAGTTCTCTTTAAGGGAGGAGACCCAGTACTTC. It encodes CASSQDKFSLREETQYF.

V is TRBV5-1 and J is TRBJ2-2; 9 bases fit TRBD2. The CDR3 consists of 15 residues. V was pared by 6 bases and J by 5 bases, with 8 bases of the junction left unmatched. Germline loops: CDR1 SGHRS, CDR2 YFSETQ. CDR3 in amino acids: CASIELAGQTGELFF. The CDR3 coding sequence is TGCGCCAGCATCGAACTAGCGGGTCAGACCGGGGAGCTGTTTTTT.

CDR3 residues: CASSSPFTGTGGNQPQHF. The CDR3 DNA reads TGTGCCAGCAGTTCCCCATTCACCGGGACAGGGGGCAATCAGCCCCAGCATTTT. The V gene is TRBV28, the J gene TRBJ1-5; 10 bases line up with TRBD1. The ends lost 4 bases at V and 2 bases at J; junction bases unmatched: 11. The CDR3 spans 18 residues. Germline V CDR1 and CDR2: MDHEN, SYDVKM.

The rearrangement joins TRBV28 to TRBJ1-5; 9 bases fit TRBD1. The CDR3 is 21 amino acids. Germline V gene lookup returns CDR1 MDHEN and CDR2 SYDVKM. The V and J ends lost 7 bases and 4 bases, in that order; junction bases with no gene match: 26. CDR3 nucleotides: TGTGCCAGCAACCTGGACAGGGGAAGCCTAAGGCGGCCCATACTAAATCAGCCCCAGCATTTT. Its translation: CASNLDRGSLRRPILNQPQHF.

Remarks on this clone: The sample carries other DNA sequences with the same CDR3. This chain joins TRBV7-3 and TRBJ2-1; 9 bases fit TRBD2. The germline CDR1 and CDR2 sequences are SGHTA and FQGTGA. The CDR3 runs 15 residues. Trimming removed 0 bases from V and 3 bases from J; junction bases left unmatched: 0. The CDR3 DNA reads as TGTGCCAGCAGCTTAACTAGCGGGGGCTACAATGAGCAGTTCTTC. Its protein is CASSLTSGGYNEQFF. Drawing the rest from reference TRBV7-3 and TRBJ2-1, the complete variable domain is GAGVSQTPSNKVTEKGKYVELRCDPISGHTALYWYRQSLGQGPEFLIYFQGTGAADDSGLPNDRFFAVRPEGSVSTLKIQRTERGDSAVYLCASSLTSGGYNEQFFGPGTRLTVL.

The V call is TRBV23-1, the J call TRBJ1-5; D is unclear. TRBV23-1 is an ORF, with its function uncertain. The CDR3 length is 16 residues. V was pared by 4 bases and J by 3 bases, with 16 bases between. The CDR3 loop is CASSPGNGKTNQPQHF. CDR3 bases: TGCGCCAGCAGTCCCGGGAATGGAAAGACCAATCAGCCCCAGCATTTT.

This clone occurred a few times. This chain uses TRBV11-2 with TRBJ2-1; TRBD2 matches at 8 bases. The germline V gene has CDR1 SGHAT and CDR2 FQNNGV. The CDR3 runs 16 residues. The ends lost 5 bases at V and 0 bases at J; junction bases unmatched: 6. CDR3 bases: TGTGCCAGCAGCCCCACTAGCGGTTACTCCTACAATGAGCAGTTCTTC. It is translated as CASSPTSGYSYNEQFF.

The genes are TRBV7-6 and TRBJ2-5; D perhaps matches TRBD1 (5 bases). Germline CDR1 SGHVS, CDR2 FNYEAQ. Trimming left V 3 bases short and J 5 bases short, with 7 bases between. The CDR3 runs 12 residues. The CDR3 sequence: CASSFRQETQYF. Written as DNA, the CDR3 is TGTGCCAGCAGCTTCAGACAGGAGACCCAGTACTTC.

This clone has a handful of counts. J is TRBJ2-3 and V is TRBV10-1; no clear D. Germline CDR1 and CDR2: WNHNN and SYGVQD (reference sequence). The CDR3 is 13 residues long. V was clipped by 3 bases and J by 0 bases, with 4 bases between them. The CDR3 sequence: CASSDPSTDTQYF. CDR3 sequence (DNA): TGCGCCAGCAGTGACCCGAGCACAGATACGCAGTATTTT.

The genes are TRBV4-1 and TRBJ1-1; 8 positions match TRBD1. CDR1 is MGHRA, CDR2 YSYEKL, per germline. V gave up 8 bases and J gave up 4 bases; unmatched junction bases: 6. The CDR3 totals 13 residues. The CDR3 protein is CASSLGTGTEAFF. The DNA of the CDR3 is TGCGCCAGCTCTCTCGGGACAGGCACTGAAGCTTTCTTT.

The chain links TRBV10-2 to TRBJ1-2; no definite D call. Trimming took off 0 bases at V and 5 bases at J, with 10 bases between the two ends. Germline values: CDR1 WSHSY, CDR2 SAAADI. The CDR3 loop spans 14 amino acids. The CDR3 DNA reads TGCGCCAGCAGTGAGTCGACGGACCAATATGGCTACACCTTC. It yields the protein CASSESTDQYGYTF.

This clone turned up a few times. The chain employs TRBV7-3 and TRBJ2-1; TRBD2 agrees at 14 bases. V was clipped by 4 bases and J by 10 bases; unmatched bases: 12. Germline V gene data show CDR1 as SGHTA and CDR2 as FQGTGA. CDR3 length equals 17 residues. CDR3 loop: CASSSYPGLAGVREQFF. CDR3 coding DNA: TGTGCCAGCAGCTCATACCCGGGACTAGCGGGAGTCCGCGAGCAGTTCTTC. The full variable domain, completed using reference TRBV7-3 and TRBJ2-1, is GAGVSQTPSNKVTEKGKYVELRCDPISGHTALYWYRQSLGQGPEFLIYFQGTGAADDSGLPNDRFFAVRPEGSVSTLKIQRTERGDSAVYLCASSSYPGLAGVREQFFGPGTRLTVL.

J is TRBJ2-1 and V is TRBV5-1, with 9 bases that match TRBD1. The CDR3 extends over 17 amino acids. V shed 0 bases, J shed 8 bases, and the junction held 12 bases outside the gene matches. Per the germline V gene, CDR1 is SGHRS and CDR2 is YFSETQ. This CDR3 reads CASSLGTGQGIKDEQFF. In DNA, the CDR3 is TGCGCCAGCAGCTTGGGGACGGGACAGGGAATTAAGGATGAGCAGTTCTTC.

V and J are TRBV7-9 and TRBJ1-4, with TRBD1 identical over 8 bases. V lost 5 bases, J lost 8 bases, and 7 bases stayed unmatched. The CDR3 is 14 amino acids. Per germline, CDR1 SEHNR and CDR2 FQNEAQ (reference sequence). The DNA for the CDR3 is TGTGCCAGCAGCCCCGGACAGGGCTTCGAAAAACTGTTTTTT. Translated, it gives CASSPGQGFEKLFF.

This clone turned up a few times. The CDR3 DNA reads TGTGCCACGTCCCGAGAATACTCGGACACTGAAGCTTTCTTT. This encodes CATSREYSDTEAFF. The chain joins TRBV2 to TRBJ1-1; no definite D call. The CDR3 totals 14 residues. Trimming took 10 bases from V and 3 from J, leaving 18 bases between them. Germline V lookup: CDR1 SNHLY, CDR2 FYNNEI.

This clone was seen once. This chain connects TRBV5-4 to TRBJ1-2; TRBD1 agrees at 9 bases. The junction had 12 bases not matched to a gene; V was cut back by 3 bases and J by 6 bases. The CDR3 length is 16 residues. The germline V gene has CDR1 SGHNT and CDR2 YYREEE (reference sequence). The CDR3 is CASSSLDGTGIHGYTF. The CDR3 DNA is TGTGCCAGCAGCTCCCTCGACGGGACAGGGATTCATGGCTACACCTTC. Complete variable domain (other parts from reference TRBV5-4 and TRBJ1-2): ETGVTQSPTHLIKTRGQQVTLRCSSQSGHNTVSWYQQALGQGPQFIFQYYREEENGRGNFPPRFSGLQFPNYSSELNVNALELDDSALYLCASSSLDGTGIHGYTFGSGTRLTVV.

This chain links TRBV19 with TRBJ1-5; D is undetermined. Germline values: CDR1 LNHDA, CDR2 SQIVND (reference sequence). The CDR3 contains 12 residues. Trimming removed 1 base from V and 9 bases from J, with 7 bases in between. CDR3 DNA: TGTGCCAGTAGTATAGGCGGTGGGCCCCAGCATTTT. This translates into CASSIGGGPQHF.

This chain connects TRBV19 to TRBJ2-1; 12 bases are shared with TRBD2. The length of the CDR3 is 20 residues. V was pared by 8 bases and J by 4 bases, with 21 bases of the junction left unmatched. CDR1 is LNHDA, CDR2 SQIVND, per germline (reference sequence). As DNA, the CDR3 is TGTGCCAGTTCTAACCCGGGACTAGCGGGTTCCAAGGGATTATACAATGAGCAGTTCTTC. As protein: CASSNPGLAGSKGLYNEQFF.

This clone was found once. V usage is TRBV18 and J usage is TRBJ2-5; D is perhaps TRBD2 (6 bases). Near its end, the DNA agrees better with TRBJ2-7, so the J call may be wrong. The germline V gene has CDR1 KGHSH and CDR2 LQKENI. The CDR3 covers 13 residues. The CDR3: CASSPGTGYEQYF. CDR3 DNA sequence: TGTGCCAGCTCACCAGGGACTGGCTACGAGCAGTACTTC.